The next 16 T cell receptor beta chains were all read from a single sample in a study of T-cell memory formation after mild COVID-19. TCRdb recomputed calls from the 5' RACE reads with MiXCR, one row per CDR3 protein. Here the sample spans 100,000 to 150,000 distinct CDR3 sequences, roughly 6.2% being singletons. The sample comprised PBMCs or a T cell subset sorted from them (not recorded which). These receptors originate from an adult woman who had mild COVID-19 (a few samples of this study predate the infection). Cell type and time point are not known.

A few counts support this clonotype. V and J are TRBV12-3 or TRBV12-4 and TRBJ2-1, with TRBD1 identical over 10 bases. CDR3 length equals 14 residues. V trimming: 6 bases; J trimming: 3 bases; junction bases outside the gene matches: 2. CDR3 in amino acids: CASSWTGGYNEQFF. CDR3 bases: TGTGCCAGCAGCTGGACAGGGGGCTACAATGAGCAGTTCTTC.

This clonotype was seen a few times. This chain joins TRBV4-1 and TRBJ2-7; 9 nucleotides match TRBD2. Germline CDR1 reads MGHRA; CDR2 reads YSYEKL. The V gene end was trimmed by 2 bases and the J gene end by 3 bases; junction bases not matched to a gene: 11. This CDR3 is 17 amino acids long. CDR3 sequence (DNA): TGCGCCAGCAGCCAAACCTCAATAGCGGGGGACCTCTACGAGCAGTACTTC. This gives the protein CASSQTSIAGDLYEQYF.

At least ten counts were recorded for this clonotype. This chain uses TRBV29-1 with TRBJ2-4, with D unresolved. The CDR3 sequence is 13 residues long. V was clipped by 2 bases and J by 0 bases, with 5 bases between them. In germline, CDR1 is SQVTM, CDR2 ANQGSEA. CDR3 nucleotide sequence: TGCAGCGTTGAAAAGGGAGCCAAAAACATTCAGTACTTC. This translates into CSVEKGAKNIQYF.

This clonotype was seen repeatedly, ten times or more. CDR3 in DNA: TGTGCCATCAGTGGGGTTAGAACCTACGAGCAGTACTTC. Translating gives CAISGVRTYEQYF. The chain is built from TRBV10-3 and TRBJ2-7; D unresolved. Trimming shortened V by 4 bases and J by 2 bases, and 9 bases separated the two germline ends. The germline V gene encodes CDR1 ENHRY and CDR2 SYGVKD. CDR3 length: 13 residues.

This clonotype occurred a few times. The rearrangement uses TRBV5-1 and TRBJ2-7, with TRBD1 identical over 10 bases. This CDR3 contains 16 residues. The germline CDR1 and CDR2 sequences are SGHRS and YFSETQ. The trim removed 4 bases at V and 2 bases at J, leaving 9 bases unmatched. This chain's CDR3 is CASSPGGQGGAYEQYF. The DNA of the CDR3 is TGCGCCAGCAGCCCCGGCGGACAGGGGGGGGCCTACGAGCAGTACTTC.

This clonotype was observed many times. This rearrangement joins TRBV6-5 to TRBJ2-7; 7 nucleotides align to TRBD2. Germline CDR1 is MNHEY and CDR2 is SVGAGI. The CDR3 consists of 15 residues. V dropped 5 bases and J dropped 2; count of bases not matched to a gene: 9. CDR3 loop: CASSPRGERTYEQYF. DNA of the CDR3: TGTGCCAGCAGTCCCCGGGGGGAGAGAACCTACGAGCAGTACTTC.

The rearrangement uses TRBV5-1 and TRBJ2-2; 8 bases are a match to TRBD2. Germline V gene data show CDR1 as SGHRS and CDR2 as YFSETQ. V shed 3 bases, J shed 5 bases, and the junction held 6 bases outside the gene matches. The CDR3 is made up of 15 amino acids. The CDR3 loop is CASSWTSRSTGELFF. The CDR3 region has the DNA TGCGCCAGCAGCTGGACTAGCCGTTCGACCGGGGAGCTGTTTTTT.

The table lists this clonotype with many counts. The V and J genes are TRBV5-1 and TRBJ2-7; possibly TRBD1 or TRBD2 for D (5 bases each). CDR1 is SGHRS, CDR2 YFSETQ, per germline. V dropped 5 bases and J dropped 9 bases, with 21 bases sitting between them. The CDR3 loop spans 14 amino acids. The CDR3 nucleotides are TGCGCCAGCAGTCTTGGTGGGGGAACAAGCGCGCAGTACTTC. It yields the protein CASSLGGGTSAQYF.

This clonotype was picked up a small number of times. The V call is TRBV7-9, the J call TRBJ2-7, with D maybe TRBD1 (6 bases). The CDR3 runs 16 residues. V lost 0 bases and J 2 bases, leaving 14 bases between the germline ends. The germline V gene has CDR1 SEHNR and CDR2 FQNEAQ (reference sequence). This CDR3 reads CASSLARGTQPYEQYF. The CDR3 DNA reads TGTGCCAGCAGCTTAGCGCGTGGGACACAACCCTACGAGCAGTACTTC.

This clonotype was counted at least ten times. This chain uses TRBV20-1 with TRBJ1-2; no definite D call. Trimming took 5 bases from V and 7 from J, leaving 14 bases between them. This CDR3 is 12 amino acids long. In germline, CDR1 is DFQATT, CDR2 SNEGSKA (reference sequence). In DNA, the CDR3 is TGCAGTGCTGGCTACCCACAAGGTGGCTACACCTTC. Its protein product is CSAGYPQGGYTF.

V is TRBV10-3 and J is TRBJ1-4; D call uncertain. The CDR3 runs to 13 residues. Germline V gene sequence: CDR1 ENHRY, CDR2 SYGVKD. The V gene lost 5 bases and the J gene lost 8 bases, with 12 bases spanning the gap. CDR3 DNA sequence: TGTGCCATCAGTCAGGACGGAGAAGAAAAACTGTTTTTT. It encodes CAISQDGEEKLFF.

V is TRBV10-3 and J is TRBJ1-4; perhaps TRBD1 as D (6 bases). V was shortened by 3 bases and J by 7 bases, with 15 bases between the two germline ends. Germline V gene data show CDR1 as ENHRY and CDR2 as SYGVKD. This CDR3 spans 15 amino acids. The CDR3, as DNA: TGTGCCATCAGTGAAGGTCAGGGGACCCGTGAAAAACTGTTTTTT. Protein: CAISEGQGTREKLFF.

This clonotype was counted a few times. V is TRBV20-1 and J is TRBJ2-1, with TRBD2 matching 9 bases. The CDR3 is 12 amino acids. Germline CDR1 and CDR2: DFQATT and SNEGSKA (reference sequence). V gave up 7 bases and J gave up 4 bases; unmatched junction bases: 2. This chain's CDR3 is CSVTSGYNEQFF. DNA of the CDR3: TGCAGTGTGACTAGCGGTTACAATGAGCAGTTCTTC.

In its sample, this clonotype was seen a few times. The V and J genes are TRBV30 and TRBJ2-3, with D unresolved. Germline assignment: CDR1 GTSNPN and CDR2 SVGIG (reference sequence). The CDR3 contains 11 residues. Trimming took 4 bases from V and 5 from J, leaving 7 bases between them. CDR3 DNA: TGTGCCTGGACTACTGGAGATACGCAGTATTTT. Translating it yields CAWTTGDTQYF.

The table lists this clonotype with a few counts. The rearrangement uses TRBV7-9 and TRBJ1-2; tentative D call: TRBD1 (5 bases). The germline gives CDR1 SEHNR, CDR2 FQNEAQ (reference sequence). The CDR3 totals 13 residues. The V end lost 5 bases, the J end lost 4 bases, and 11 bases lay between the germline ends. The DNA for the CDR3 is TGTGCCAGCAGCCCAGGGACGCCCTATGGCTACACCTTC. As protein: CASSPGTPYGYTF.

This clonotype came up a few times. The rearrangement joins TRBV7-3 to TRBJ2-5, with TRBD1 as a possible D gene (6 bases). Per the germline V gene, CDR1 is SGHTA and CDR2 is FQGTGA. This CDR3 comprises 16 residues. Trimming took off 5 bases at V and 2 bases at J, with 18 bases between the two ends. The CDR3 loop is CASSPGGGPIQETQYF. The CDR3 DNA reads as TGTGCCAGCAGCCCAGGTGGGGGCCCCATTCAAGAGACCCAGTACTTC. The full variable domain, in which reference TRBV7-3 and TRBJ2-5 provide the parts outside the CDR3, is GAGVSQTPSNKVTEKGKYVELRCDPISGHTALYWYRQSLGQGPEFLIYFQGTGAADDSGLPNDRFFAVRPEGSVSTLKIQRTERGDSAVYLCASSPGGGPIQETQYFGPGTRLLVL.